This TCR beta chain was recorded in a study of blood T cell repertoires in COVID-19. Study summary: From the United States, Italy and Spain came samples of acute and convalescent COVID-19. PBMCs, B-cell-depleted T cells, or T cells were the source of the cDNA or gDNA that made up the material.

In the original workflow: Amplification of reference gene primers provided the estimated nucleated cell counts. Some clones are missing from TCRdb's copy, which holds only in-frame ones; the method was immunoSEQ multiplex PCR. That table supplies the V and J calls and clone size; D and trimming were determined from the DNA. This repertoire shows approximately 280,000 clones, approximately 90% found once; its top ten account for around 13%. Germline V gene sequence: CDR1 SGHTA, CDR2 FQGTGA. The CDR3 is 13 amino acids. The ends were cut back, 5 bases at V and 1 base at J, with 8 bases in the middle. Details on this clone: Other DNA variants within this sample encode the same CDR3.

This receptor was identified in a woman aged 60-70 years with acute or convalescent COVID-19. The material sequenced was peripheral blood. V is TRBV7-3 and J is TRBJ1-1, with a tentative D call TRBD1 (5 bases). The CDR3 loop reads CASSRDRNTEAFF. CDR3 sequence (DNA): TGTGCCAGCAGCCGCGACAGGAACACTGAAGCTTTCTTT.